The T cell receptor beta chain described here comes from a study of spatial heterogeneity in lung cancer. In the study overall: Raw reads showed each unique TCR and UMI combination turning up more than ten times on average. General study findings and limits: Circulating ubiquitous expanded tumor TCRs were observed more frequently at resection than at follow-up.

The time point was: sample taken at primary tumor resection. Researchers sequenced whole RNA taken from tumor, nontumor lung or frozen PBMC without sorting. The 60 to 90 donors had untreated early-stage non-small cell lung cancer. With regard to this clonotype: Its antigen is still unknown.

TCRdb re-called the 5' RACE reads through MiXCR, storing one row per CDR3 protein. The data show tens of thousands of distinct CDR3 sequences, 3.5% to 5.5% seen once. The sample was PBMCs, taken at surgery. This sequence was found in a male donor with early-stage non-small cell lung cancer.

The CDR3 coding sequence is TGCGCCAGCAGCCACCACTCTAGCGGGGGAACTGGTGAGCAGTTCTTC. It yields the protein CASSHHSSGGTGEQFF. This rearrangement joins TRBV5-1 to TRBJ2-1; TRBD2 matches 10 bases. The germline V gene encodes CDR1 SGHRS and CDR2 YFSETQ. The CDR3 is 16 amino acids. V lost 4 bases, J lost 9 bases, and 13 bases stayed unmatched.